This T cell receptor beta chain was sequenced for a study of shared clonotypes between healthy human individuals. Study background: Donors consisted of two women and a few men between 18 and 49. Per-donor plates numbered three CD4 naive, three CD4 memory, two CD8 naive and one CD8 memory.

Assay: immunoSEQ multiplex PCR; the TCRdb copy retains only in-frame clones and omits some. The data contain approximately 2.4 million clones, approximately 94% of them seen just once; the ten biggest clones take up around 0.13%. Germline values: CDR1 MNHEY, CDR2 SMNVEV (reference sequence). The CDR3 has 14 residues. The trim removed 7 bases at V and 2 bases at J, leaving 4 bases unmatched. The donor population consisted of healthy HIV-negative adults with no recent acute infections or vaccinations. This TCR was sampled from a young man in good health. Sequencing was carried out using naive CD4+ T cells sorted from blood. The sample's subset: CD45RA+ positively selected. The rearrangement joins TRBV27 to TRBJ2-2; 7 bases fit TRBD1. The CDR3: CASNRQGNTGELFF. The CDR3 DNA reads TGTGCCAGCAATCGACAGGGCAACACCGGGGAGCTGTTTTTT.